This T cell receptor beta chain is from a study of cytomegalovirus exposure and HLA in healthy donors. The assay was immunoSEQ multiplex PCR, and TCRdb's table has in-frame clones only and misses some. The sample contains 200,000 to 300,000 clones, roughly 90% of which appear only once. V lost 3 bases to trimming and J lost 4 bases, with 14 bases between them. This CDR3 has 15 amino acids. In germline, CDR1 is SGHDT, CDR2 YYEEEE. This TCR came from a man between 18 and 29 years old in good health and CMV-seropositive. The chain recombines TRBV5-6 with TRBJ2-1; possible D gene TRBD2, 5 bases. The sample taken for sequencing was PBMCs. The CDR3 region has the DNA TGTGCCAGCAGCTGGGGTAGCCGGGATTACAATGAGCAGTTCTTC. This gives the protein CASSWGSRDYNEQFF.